Listed here are 14 T cell receptor beta chains from one sample, sequenced in a study of blood T cells in healthy people across ages. Alongside a J-beta primer mix, a sample-barcoded 5' primer served in a second PCR lasting about 7 to 12 cycles. TCRdb passed the 5' RACE reads through MiXCR, listing each CDR3 protein once. The repertoire has 1.5 million to 2 million distinct CDR3 sequences, 25% to 30% of them found once; the top ten carry about 8%. The specimen sequenced was blood. These receptors were taken from a woman under 40 in good health.

This clonotype was seen a handful of times. The genes are TRBV5-1 and TRBJ2-3; D remains ambiguous. The germline V and J ends were trimmed by 4 bases and 2 bases, with 8 bases remaining between them. The V gene's germline CDR1 is SGHRS and CDR2 YFSETQ. This CDR3 spans 13 amino acids. The CDR3, as DNA: TGCGCCAGCAGCGACTCGAACACAGATACGCAGTATTTT. It encodes CASSDSNTDTQYF.

This clonotype was detected ten times or more. The J gene is TRBJ2-1, the V gene TRBV12-3 or TRBV12-4; D is ambiguous. The CDR3 loop spans 11 amino acids. Deletions cut 3 bases from V and 8 bases from J, with 5 bases between. CDR3 in DNA: TGTGCCAGCAGTTTTTCTTATGAGCAGTTCTTC. Translation gives CASSFSYEQFF.

A few counts support this clonotype. The chain is built from TRBV30 and TRBJ2-1, with TRBD2 matching 11 bases. CDR3 length: 14 residues. V was pared by 4 bases and J by 7 bases, with 6 bases of the junction left unmatched. Germline V lookup: CDR1 GTSNPN, CDR2 SVGIG (reference sequence). CDR3 nucleotides: TGTGCCTGGAACCGTCTAGCGGGAGGTAATGAGCAGTTCTTC. Translation gives CAWNRLAGGNEQFF.

This clonotype appeared a few times. This chain joins TRBV9 and TRBJ1-6, with TRBD1 matching over 7 bases. V was clipped by 4 bases and J by 6 bases; unmatched bases: 16. CDR1 is SGDLS and CDR2 is YYNGEE in the germline V gene. The CDR3 extends over 18 amino acids. The CDR3 DNA reads as TGTGCCAGCAGCACCCGACAGGGCAAAATTTTGGGTAATTCACCCCTCCACTTT. It encodes CASSTRQGKILGNSPLHF.

Only a few counts were recorded for this clonotype. The rearrangement joins TRBV15 to TRBJ2-3, with TRBD2 matching 8 bases. Per the germline V gene, CDR1 is LNHNV and CDR2 is YYDKDF (reference sequence). This CDR3 is 16 amino acids long. The V segment lost 1 base and the J segment 4 bases; nucleotides outside the gene matches: 7. In DNA form, the CDR3 reads TGTGCCACCAGCAGAGGGTCGGGAGGGGGAGCAGATACGCAGTATTTT. Its translation: CATSRGSGGGADTQYF. Filled out from reference TRBV15 and TRBJ2-3, the complete variable domain reads DAMVIQNPRYQVTQFGKPVTLSCSQTLNHNVMYWYQQKSSQAPKLLFHYYDKDFNNEADTPDNFQSRRPNTSFCFLDIRSPGLGDTAMYLCATSRGSGGGADTQYFGPGTRLTVL.

This clonotype was seen a handful of times. This rearrangement joins TRBV4-1 to TRBJ2-3, with D perhaps given as TRBD1 or TRBD2 (6 bases each). Per the germline V gene, CDR1 is MGHRA and CDR2 is YSYEKL. The germline V and J ends were trimmed by 0 bases and 3 bases, with 16 bases remaining between them. This CDR3 has 17 amino acids. Written as DNA, the CDR3 is TGCGCCAGCAGCCAAGATTCCCGGGGGCGCTTTACAGATACGCAGTATTTT. As protein: CASSQDSRGRFTDTQYF.

Only a few counts were recorded for this clonotype. The rearrangement joins TRBV3-1 to TRBJ2-7; no firm D call. The CDR3 has 15 residues. Germline V lookup: CDR1 LGHDT, CDR2 YNNKEL (reference sequence). Trimming took off 6 bases at V and 6 bases at J, with 21 bases between the two ends. Written as DNA, the CDR3 is TGTGCCAGCAGAGACCGTAGGGCCGGAATGAGCGAGCAGTACTTC. It translates to CASRDRRAGMSEQYF.

This clonotype has more than one count but fewer than ten. V and J are TRBV2 and TRBJ2-7, with a tentative D call TRBD1 (5 bases). The length of the CDR3 is 12 residues. The V end lost 8 bases, the J end lost 4 bases, and 12 bases lay between the germline ends. Germline V gene lookup returns CDR1 SNHLY and CDR2 FYNNEI. In DNA, the CDR3 is TGTGCCAGCGCGGAAAGGGGTTACGAGCAGTACTTC. It specifies CASAERGYEQYF. The full variable domain, with the rest looked up from reference TRBV2 and TRBJ2-7, is EPEVTQTPSHQVTQMGQEVILRCVPISNHLYFYWYRQILGQKVEFLVSFYNNEISEKSEIFDDQFSVERPDGSNFTLKIRSTKLEDSAMYFCASAERGYEQYFGPGTRLTVT.

This clonotype was seen a handful of times. This chain links TRBV7-8 with TRBJ1-2; the D is unclear. CDR1 and CDR2 from the germline V gene are SGHVS and FQNEAQ. Between the trimmed V and J ends, which lost 4 bases and 7 bases, there was a span of 13 bases. The CDR3 spans 13 residues. CDR3 in amino acids: CASSSLSESGYTF. CDR3 nucleotide sequence: TGTGCCAGCAGCTCCCTTTCAGAGTCTGGCTACACCTTC.

There are a few counts of this clonotype. The chain has TRBV29-1 and TRBJ1-1; D might be TRBD1 (5 bases). The CDR3 length is 12 residues. The germline V gene has CDR1 SQVTM and CDR2 ANQGSEA. With 8 bases removed from V and 0 bases from J, the gap between germline ends came to 10 bases. CDR3 amino acids: CSTGGLNTEAFF. CDR3 in DNA: TGCAGCACCGGGGGGTTGAACACTGAAGCTTTCTTT.

This clonotype came up a few times. The chain has TRBV5-5 and TRBJ1-1, with D unresolved. This CDR3 is 15 amino acids long. Between the trimmed V and J ends, which lost 4 bases and 0 bases, there was a span of 13 bases. The germline CDR1 and CDR2 sequences are SGHKS and YYEKEE (reference sequence). The CDR3 bases are TGTGCCAGCAGCCCTACTCTAACAGTGAACACTGAAGCTTTCTTT. Protein: CASSPTLTVNTEAFF. Full variable domain (remainder filled in from reference TRBV5-5 and TRBJ1-1): DAGVTQSPTHLIKTRGQQVTLRCSPISGHKSVSWYQQVLGQGPQFIFQYYEKEERGRGNFPDRFSARQFPNYSSELNVNALLLGDSALYLCASSPTLTVNTEAFFGQGTRLTVV.

This clonotype came up many times. The chain couples TRBV12-3 or TRBV12-4 to TRBJ2-7; 7 nucleotides match TRBD2. This CDR3 is built from 14 residues. V lost 4 bases to trimming and J lost 1 base; unmatched junction nucleotides: 4. The CDR3 DNA follows: TGTGCCAGCAGTTCTCTGGGAGGGTCCTACGAGCAGTACTTC. Translation gives CASSSLGGSYEQYF.

A single count supports this clonotype. The chain employs TRBV11-2 and TRBJ2-1; 10 bases fit TRBD2. CDR3 length: 16 residues. V was pared by 1 base and J by 13 bases, with 13 bases of the junction left unmatched. Germline V gene sequence: CDR1 SGHAT, CDR2 FQNNGV. CDR3 bases: TGTGCCAGCAGCTTAGCGGGTTTGGCTAGCGGGAGAGAACAGTTCTTC. This translates into CASSLAGLASGREQFF.

The chain links TRBV12-3 or TRBV12-4 to TRBJ2-5, with TRBD1 identical over 8 bases. CDR3 length: 13 amino acids. The trim removed 4 bases at V and 11 bases at J, leaving 9 bases unmatched. The CDR3 DNA follows: TGTGCCAGCAGTTCAGGACAGGGCGGAGGGCAGTACTTC. Its translation: CASSSGQGGGQYF.